This entry lists 22 T cell receptor beta chains sequenced from one sample in a study of technical replicates of blood from several donors. TCRdb's copy holds only in-frame clones and misses some; the assay was immunoSEQ multiplex PCR. The data show about 83,000 clones, about 90% seen once. Sequencing was done on a sample of T cells isolated from PBMCs. These receptors all come from a human donor in good health.

The rearrangement joins TRBV5-1 to TRBJ1-6, with a weak D call TRBD1 (5 bases). The CDR3 is 18 residues long. Germline V CDR1 and CDR2: SGHRS, YFSETQ. The ends were cut back, 0 bases at V and 8 bases at J, with 21 bases in the middle. The CDR3 loop reads CASSLEAGRSLVDSPLHF. CDR3 coding DNA: TGCGCCAGCAGCTTGGAGGCAGGGAGGTCGCTCGTAGATTCACCCCTCCACTTT.

The chain combines TRBV7-3 with TRBJ1-5, with D perhaps matching TRBD1 (5 bases). Trimming shortened V by 7 bases and J by 5 bases, and 24 bases separated the two germline ends. The V gene's germline CDR1 is SGHTA and CDR2 FQGTGA. The CDR3 spans 17 residues. CDR3 residues: CASTNLRGLRKDQPQHF. The DNA for the CDR3 is TGTGCCAGCACCAACCTAAGGGGTCTGCGGAAGGATCAGCCCCAGCATTTT.

The chain has TRBV7-2 and TRBJ2-2; TRBD1 aligns across 9 bases. Trimming removed 4 bases from V and 4 bases from J; junction bases left unmatched: 4. This CDR3 has 15 amino acids. Germline-derived CDR1 and CDR2 are SGHTA and FQGNSA. The CDR3 reads CASSSQGARTGELFF. Here the CDR3 DNA reads TGTGCCAGCAGCTCACAGGGGGCCCGCACCGGGGAGCTGTTTTTT.

The chain has TRBV14 and TRBJ2-1; TRBD2 might be the D (5 bases). This CDR3 contains 16 residues. Per germline, CDR1 SGHDN and CDR2 FVKESK. With 0 bases removed from V and 1 base from J, the gap between germline ends came to 10 bases. CDR3 in DNA: TGTGCCAGCAGCCAAGATAGGTGGGAGTCCTACAATGAGCAGTTCTTC. Translated, it gives CASSQDRWESYNEQFF.

The chain links TRBV27 to TRBJ2-5; TRBD1 matches at 9 bases. The CDR3 is 14 residues long. CDR1 is MNHEY and CDR2 is SMNVEV in the germline V gene (reference sequence). After removal of 3 bases from V and 2 bases from J, the junction contained 1 base not matched to a gene. The CDR3 bases are TGTGCCAGCAGTTTTGGACAGGGGCAAGAGACCCAGTACTTC. Protein product: CASSFGQGQETQYF.

This chain joins TRBV5-4 and TRBJ2-1, with D perhaps matching TRBD2 (5 bases). This CDR3 region has 13 residues. V was pared by 3 bases and J by 3 bases, with 7 bases between. CDR1 and CDR2 from the germline V gene are SGHNT and YYREEE (reference sequence). For the CDR3, the DNA is TGTGCCAGCAGCTCCGGGGACTACAATGAGCAGTTCTTC. Translated: CASSSGDYNEQFF.

V usage is TRBV23-1 and J usage is TRBJ1-2, with D uncertain. TRBV23-1 is an ORF; its function is uncertain. The CDR3 length is 14 residues. Trimming shortened V by 0 bases and J by 0 bases, and 5 bases separated the two germline ends. CDR3 bases: TGCGCCAGCAGTCAATCTACAGCTAACTATGGCTACACCTTC. Its translation is CASSQSTANYGYTF.

The V call is TRBV7-6, the J call TRBJ2-7; 7 nucleotides line up with TRBD1. Trimming at V came to 3 bases and at J to 0 bases, leaving 5 bases not matched to a gene. This CDR3 is 15 amino acids long. Per germline, CDR1 SGHVS and CDR2 FNYEAQ. The CDR3 spells CASSFTGDRSYEQYF. DNA of the CDR3: TGTGCCAGCAGCTTTACAGGGGACCGCTCCTACGAGCAGTACTTC. Full variable domain (missing parts from reference TRBV7-6 and TRBJ2-7): GAGVSQSPRYKVTKRGQDVALRCDPISGHVSLYWYRQALGQGPEFLTYFNYEAQQDKSGLPNDRFSAERPEGSISTLTIQRTEQRDSAMYRCASSFTGDRSYEQYFGPGTRLTVT.

The CDR3 nucleotides are TGTGCCAGCAGCCAAGCACCTCTCGGGGGTGTTAACTATGGCTACACCTTC. It encodes CASSQAPLGGVNYGYTF. The chain couples TRBV14 to TRBJ1-2; D may be TRBD1 (5 bases). Germline V gene sequence: CDR1 SGHDN, CDR2 FVKESK. Trimming stripped 1 base from V and 1 base from J, with 16 bases between. This CDR3 spans 17 amino acids.

CDR3 loop: CASSSFRTSGTYEQYF. In DNA form, the CDR3 reads TGTGCCAGCAGTTCATTCCGGACTAGCGGAACCTACGAGCAGTACTTC. This chain links TRBV28 with TRBJ2-7, with TRBD2 matching over 10 bases. Looked up from germline, CDR1 is MDHEN and CDR2 is SYDVKM. The CDR3 is 16 residues long. The junction had 8 bases not matched to a gene; V was cut back by 4 bases and J by 2 bases.

The chain recombines TRBV9 with TRBJ2-2, with a weak D call TRBD1 (5 bases). The CDR3 extends over 15 amino acids. The V end was cut by 3 bases, the J end by 4 bases, with 13 bases between. Germline assignment: CDR1 SGDLS and CDR2 YYNGEE. The CDR3 reads CASSAETVVTGELFF. The CDR3 nucleotides are TGTGCCAGCAGCGCCGAGACAGTCGTCACCGGGGAGCTGTTTTTT.

V and J are TRBV18 and TRBJ1-1; 9 nucleotides match TRBD1. Unmatched junction bases numbered 7, after V lost 2 bases and J lost 0 bases. Germline CDR1 reads KGHSH; CDR2 reads LQKENI. The CDR3 spans 17 residues. The CDR3 loop is CASSPATGGVMNTEAFF. The CDR3, as DNA: TGTGCCAGCTCACCAGCAACAGGGGGCGTTATGAACACTGAAGCTTTCTTT.

V gene TRBV19 combines with J gene TRBJ2-1; the D gene is possibly TRBD2 (6 bases). V was shortened by 2 bases and J by 4 bases, with 12 bases between the two germline ends. The CDR3 extends over 15 amino acids. The V gene's germline CDR1 is LNHDA and CDR2 SQIVND (reference sequence). Written as DNA, the CDR3 is TGTGCCAGTAGTATAATCTCTAGCGCGTACAATGAGCAGTTCTTC. It yields the protein CASSIISSAYNEQFF.

This clone was counted a single time. This chain links TRBV6-6 with TRBJ1-6, with TRBD1 identical over 8 bases. V lost 5 bases and J lost 10; bases outside the gene matches: 7. Germline V gene lookup returns CDR1 MNHNY and CDR2 SVGAGI (reference sequence). The CDR3 length is 14 residues. The CDR3, as DNA: TGTGCCAGCAGTACGACAGGGGATTCGTCACCCCTCCACTTT. Encoded protein: CASSTTGDSSPLHF.

CDR3 region: CATSRDYHQDTQYF. In DNA, the CDR3 is TGTGCCACCAGCAGAGATTATCACCAGGATACGCAGTATTTT. The V call is TRBV15, the J call TRBJ2-3; no definite D call. With 0 bases removed from V and 6 bases from J, the gap between germline ends came to 10 bases. CDR3 length: 14 residues. Per germline, CDR1 LNHNV and CDR2 YYDKDF (reference sequence).

The chain links TRBV5-1 to TRBJ2-3; 15 nucleotides line up with TRBD2. Per germline, CDR1 SGHRS and CDR2 YFSETQ. The CDR3 spans 15 residues. The trim removed 4 bases at V and 5 bases at J, leaving 2 bases unmatched. CDR3 protein: CASSTGLAGGDTQYF. As DNA, the CDR3 is TGCGCCAGCAGCACGGGACTAGCGGGGGGAGATACGCAGTATTTT.

This clone was counted once. CDR3 in amino acids: CASSRTGNSNQPQHF. CDR3 sequence (DNA): TGCGCCAGCAGCCGTACGGGGAATAGCAATCAGCCCCAGCATTTT. The chain is built from TRBV4-1 and TRBJ1-5, with D unresolved. The V and J ends lost 4 bases and 0 bases respectively, with 10 bases between them. The CDR3 is made up of 15 amino acids. Germline CDR1 and CDR2: MGHRA and YSYEKL.

This clone was observed a single time. The CDR3: CASTTVGQETQYF. The CDR3 coding sequence is TGTGCCAGCACCACCGTCGGGCAAGAGACCCAGTACTTC. V and J are TRBV5-6 and TRBJ2-5; D is unclear. The CDR3 runs to 13 residues. The germline V and J ends were trimmed by 6 bases and 2 bases, with 11 bases remaining between them. The germline V gene encodes CDR1 SGHDT and CDR2 YYEEEE.

The rearrangement uses TRBV5-4 and TRBJ1-2; weak D call: TRBD1 (5 bases). CDR1 is SGHNT and CDR2 is YYREEE in the germline V gene (reference sequence). Deletions cut 0 bases from V and 8 bases from J, with 11 bases between. CDR3 length equals 13 residues. The CDR3: CASSLDPRAGYTF. CDR3 coding DNA: TGTGCCAGCAGCTTGGACCCCAGGGCAGGCTACACCTTC.

The chain has TRBV2 and TRBJ1-1; D perhaps matches TRBD1 (6 bases). V was trimmed by 10 bases and J by 1 base, leaving 22 bases between them. CDR1 and CDR2 (germline): SNHLY, FYNNEI. CDR3 length equals 16 residues. The CDR3: CATQEEAGVWNTEAFF. CDR3 bases: TGTGCCACCCAAGAGGAGGCAGGGGTTTGGAACACTGAAGCTTTCTTT. Full variable domain (missing parts from reference TRBV2 and TRBJ1-1): EPEVTQTPSHQVTQMGQEVILRCVPISNHLYFYWYRQILGQKVEFLVSFYNNEISEKSEIFDDQFSVERPDGSNFTLKIRSTKLEDSAMYFCATQEEAGVWNTEAFFGQGTRLTVV.

The V and J genes are TRBV7-9 and TRBJ2-4; D gene ambiguous. Germline V gene lookup returns CDR1 SEHNR and CDR2 FQNEAQ (reference sequence). CDR3 length: 11 amino acids. Trimming took 5 bases from V and 5 from J, leaving 4 bases between them. CDR3 sequence: CASSPENIQYF. The CDR3 DNA follows: TGTGCCAGCAGCCCCGAAAACATTCAGTACTTC.

The chain couples TRBV9 to TRBJ2-1, with 10 bases fitting TRBD2. There are 14 residues in the CDR3. V shed 4 bases and J 5 bases; nucleotides not matched to a gene: 3. Looked up from germline, CDR1 is SGDLS and CDR2 is YYNGEE. CDR3 DNA sequence: TGTGCCAGCAGCACTAGCGGGACTAACAATGAGCAGTTCTTC. As protein: CASSTSGTNNEQFF.